The 8 T cell receptor beta chains given below trace back to one sample, sequenced in a study of blood T cell repertoires in COVID-19. Clones were sequenced by immunoSEQ multiplex PCR, and TCRdb holds only the in-frame ones, with some missing. The repertoire holds around 46,000 clones, with around nine tenths as singletons. The sequencing input was peripheral blood. Every receptor here comes from a man aged 55 to 70 with active or convalescent COVID-19.

This chain joins TRBV11-2 and TRBJ1-6; 9 nucleotides align to TRBD1. This CDR3 is 17 amino acids long. V dropped 0 bases and J dropped 9; count of bases not matched to a gene: 9. CDR1 SGHAT and CDR2 FQNNGV come from the germline V gene. CDR3 DNA sequence: TGTGCCAGCAGCTTAGATGTGGGACAGGGTTTATTTTCACCCCTCCACTTT. Translated, it gives CASSLDVGQGLFSPLHF.

V usage is TRBV27 and J usage is TRBJ2-1; 13 nucleotides line up with TRBD2. CDR1 and CDR2 from the germline V gene are MNHEY and SMNVEV (reference sequence). V trimming: 5 bases; J trimming: 6 bases; junction bases outside the gene matches: 10. The CDR3 loop spans 17 amino acids. CDR3 sequence reads: CASSLKLAGGLSNEQFF. As DNA, the CDR3 is TGTGCCAGCAGTCTCAAACTAGCGGGGGGGCTCAGCAATGAGCAGTTCTTC.

There are a few counts of this clone. This chain links TRBV11-1 with TRBJ1-1, with 8 bases that match TRBD1. CDR1 is SGHAT, CDR2 FQDESV, per germline (reference sequence). Trimming took 1 base from V and 11 from J; bases not matched to a gene: 3. CDR3 size: 12 residues. CDR3 sequence reads: CASSLDRGYAFF. In DNA, the CDR3 is TGTGCCAGCAGCTTAGACAGGGGGTATGCTTTCTTT.

This chain connects TRBV19 to TRBJ1-1; D gene ambiguous. The CDR3 loop spans 11 amino acids. Germline V gene data show CDR1 as LNHDA and CDR2 as SQIVND (reference sequence). Trimming cost V 7 bases and J 6 bases, with 9 bases left between them. The CDR3, as DNA: TGTGCCAGTACTACGGGTCCTGAAGCTTTCTTT. It is translated as CASTTGPEAFF.

This chain links TRBV4-1 with TRBJ1-1, with TRBD1 as a possible D gene (5 bases). Germline CDR1 and CDR2: MGHRA and YSYEKL. CDR3 length: 15 residues. The V end lost 4 bases, the J end lost 0 bases, and 12 bases lay between the germline ends. The CDR3 sequence: CASSPLTVMNTEAFF. CDR3 DNA sequence: TGCGCCAGCAGCCCTTTGACAGTTATGAACACTGAAGCTTTCTTT.

This chain joins TRBV12-3 or TRBV12-4 and TRBJ1-3; D is unresolved. The V and J ends lost 6 bases and 0 bases respectively, with 6 bases between them. This CDR3 region has 13 residues. The CDR3 protein is CASRRSSGNTIYF. CDR3 bases: TGTGCCAGCAGGCGGAGCTCTGGAAACACCATATATTTT.

This rearrangement joins TRBV7-2 to TRBJ2-3; D unresolved. From germline, CDR1 is SGHTA and CDR2 FQGNSA. The CDR3 extends over 13 amino acids. V gave up 1 base and J gave up 5 bases, with 7 bases separating them. The CDR3 is CASSLGPGDTQYF. As DNA, the CDR3 is TGTGCCAGCAGCTTAGGTCCGGGAGATACGCAGTATTTT.

The J gene is TRBJ2-3, the V gene TRBV7-3, with 9 bases lining up with TRBD1. The CDR3 runs to 16 residues. The V gene's germline CDR1 is SGHTA and CDR2 FQGTGA. V dropped 3 bases and J dropped 2; count of bases not matched to a gene: 6. The CDR3: CASSFKGTGLTDTQYF. In DNA form, the CDR3 reads TGTGCCAGCAGCTTTAAGGGGACAGGGCTCACAGATACGCAGTATTTT.